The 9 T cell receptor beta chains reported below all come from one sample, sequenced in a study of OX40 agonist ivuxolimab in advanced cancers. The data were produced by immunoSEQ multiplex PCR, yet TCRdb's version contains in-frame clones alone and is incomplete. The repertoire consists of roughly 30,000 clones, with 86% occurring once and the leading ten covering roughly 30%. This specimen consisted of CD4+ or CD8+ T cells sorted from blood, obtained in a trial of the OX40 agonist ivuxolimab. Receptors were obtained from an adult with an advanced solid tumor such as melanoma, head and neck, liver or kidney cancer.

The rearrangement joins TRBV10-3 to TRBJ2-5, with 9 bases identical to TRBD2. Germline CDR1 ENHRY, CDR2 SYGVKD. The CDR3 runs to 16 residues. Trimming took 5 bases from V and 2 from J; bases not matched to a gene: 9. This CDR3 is CAISPLTSGLQETQYF. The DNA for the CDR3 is TGTGCCATCAGTCCCCTAACTAGCGGGCTTCAAGAGACCCAGTACTTC.

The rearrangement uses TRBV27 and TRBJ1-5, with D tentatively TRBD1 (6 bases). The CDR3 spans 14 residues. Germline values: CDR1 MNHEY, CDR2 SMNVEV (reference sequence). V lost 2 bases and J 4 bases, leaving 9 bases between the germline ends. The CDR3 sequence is CASSLQGPNQPQHF. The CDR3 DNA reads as TGTGCCAGCAGTTTACAGGGGCCGAATCAGCCCCAGCATTTT.

Written as DNA, the CDR3 is TGCAGCGCCAACCGGGGGTCCTCCTACGAGCAGTACTTC. This sequence encodes CSANRGSSYEQYF. This chain uses TRBV29-1 with TRBJ2-7; D is possibly TRBD2 (6 bases). The CDR3 spans 13 residues. V shed 7 bases and J shed 0 bases, with 13 bases lying between them. The germline V gene encodes CDR1 SQVTM and CDR2 ANQGSEA.

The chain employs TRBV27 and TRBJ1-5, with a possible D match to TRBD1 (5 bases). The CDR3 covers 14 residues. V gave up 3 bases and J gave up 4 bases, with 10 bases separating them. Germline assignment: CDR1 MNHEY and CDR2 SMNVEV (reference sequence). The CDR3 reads CASSLGEGNQPQHF. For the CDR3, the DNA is TGTGCCAGCAGTTTGGGGGAGGGGAATCAGCCCCAGCATTTT.

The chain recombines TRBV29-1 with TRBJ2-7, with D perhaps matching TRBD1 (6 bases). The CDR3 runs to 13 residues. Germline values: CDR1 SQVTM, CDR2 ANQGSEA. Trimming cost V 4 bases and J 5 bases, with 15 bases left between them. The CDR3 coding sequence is TGCAGCGTTGTTGGGGGCAATGGTCACGAGCAGTACTTC. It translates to CSVVGGNGHEQYF.

The DNA for the CDR3 is TGCAGCGTTGAAGGGGGGCCCTACGAGCAGTACTTC. Translated: CSVEGGPYEQYF. The V and J genes are TRBV29-1 and TRBJ2-7; possibly TRBD1 for D (6 bases). This CDR3 spans 12 amino acids. V lost 1 base, J lost 2 bases, and 6 bases lay in between. Per germline, CDR1 SQVTM and CDR2 ANQGSEA.

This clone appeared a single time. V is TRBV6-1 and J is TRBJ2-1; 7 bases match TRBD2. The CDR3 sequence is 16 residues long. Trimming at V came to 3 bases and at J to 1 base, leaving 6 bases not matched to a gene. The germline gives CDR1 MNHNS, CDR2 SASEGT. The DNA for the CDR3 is TGTGCCAGCAGTGACAGAACTAGCGCTTCCTACAATGAGCAGTTCTTC. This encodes CASSDRTSASYNEQFF.

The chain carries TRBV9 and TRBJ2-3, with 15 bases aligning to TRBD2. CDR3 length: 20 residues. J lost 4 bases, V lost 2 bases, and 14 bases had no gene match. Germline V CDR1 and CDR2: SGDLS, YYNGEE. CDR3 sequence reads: CASSVAGGRRTSGRADTQYF. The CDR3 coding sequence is TGTGCCAGCAGCGTTGCAGGGGGCCGACGGACTAGCGGGAGGGCAGATACGCAGTATTTT. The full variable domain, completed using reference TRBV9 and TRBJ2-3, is DSGVTQTPKHLITATGQRVTLRCSPRSGDLSVYWYQQSLDQGLQFLIQYYNGEERAKGNILERFSAQQFPDLHSELNLSSLELGDSALYFCASSVAGGRRTSGRADTQYFGPGTRLTVL.

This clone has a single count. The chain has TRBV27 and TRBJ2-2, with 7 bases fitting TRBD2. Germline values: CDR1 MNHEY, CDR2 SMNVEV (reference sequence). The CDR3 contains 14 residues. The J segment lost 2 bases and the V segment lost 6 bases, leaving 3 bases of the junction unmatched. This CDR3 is CASSGTTNTGELFF. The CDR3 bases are TGTGCCAGCAGCGGGACTACAAACACCGGGGAGCTGTTTTTT.